What follows are 29 T cell receptor beta chains derived from one specimen sequenced in a study of blood T cell repertoires in COVID-19. This table comes from immunoSEQ multiplex PCR, and its TCRdb copy is limited to in-frame clones, with some not included. The sample gives 200,000 to 250,000 clones, roughly 86% of which show up once; 2.5% to 3% is in the top ten. Sequenced input: peripheral blood. The receptors here all came from a woman aged 55 to 70 with acute or convalescent COVID-19.

The genes are TRBV28 and TRBJ1-2, with D maybe TRBD1 (6 bases). The CDR3 covers 15 residues. Germline CDR1 is MDHEN and CDR2 is SYDVKM. The V and J ends lost 4 bases and 3 bases respectively, with 15 bases between them. The CDR3 DNA reads as TGTGCCAGCAGTTCCAGACAGGTGCTCCACTATGGCTACACCTTC. This encodes CASSSRQVLHYGYTF.

The chain employs TRBV11-2 and TRBJ1-2; D is uncertain. Germline-derived CDR1 and CDR2 are SGHAT and FQNNGV. Trimming left V 5 bases short and J 7 bases short, with 11 bases between. The CDR3 has 12 amino acids. CDR3 in amino acids: CASSLRSPGYTF. The CDR3 DNA is TGTGCCAGCAGCCTGAGGAGCCCTGGCTACACCTTC.

The V and J genes are TRBV18 and TRBJ2-7; TRBD1 aligns across 10 bases. J was trimmed by 6 bases and V by 0 bases; bases with no gene match: 5. The V gene's germline CDR1 is KGHSH and CDR2 LQKENI. This CDR3 has 15 amino acids. CDR3 sequence reads: CASSPPVGTGAEQYF. The DNA of the CDR3 is TGTGCCAGCTCACCACCAGTGGGGACAGGGGCCGAGCAGTACTTC.

Turning to this clone: Sequence at one end of the junction differs from germline and may be a read error. The CDR3 sequence is CASSQGTVTYTQYF. CDR3 in DNA: TGTGCCAGCAGCCAAGGGACAGTCACATATACGCAGTATTTT. The chain couples TRBV3-1 (or the pseudogene TRBV3-2) to TRBJ2-3; maybe TRBD1 (6 bases). This CDR3 is built from 14 residues. Germline CDR1 LGHDT, CDR2 YNNKEL (reference sequence).

The rearrangement uses TRBV30 and TRBJ1-2; D unresolved. Germline loops: CDR1 GTSNPN, CDR2 SVGIG (reference sequence). The CDR3 length is 11 residues. V was cut by 4 bases and J by 7 bases, with 10 bases left in between. Here the CDR3 reads CAWTARGGYTF. CDR3 coding DNA: TGTGCCTGGACAGCCCGAGGTGGCTACACCTTC.

The chain uses TRBV4-2 and TRBJ1-3; D unresolved. The length of the CDR3 is 17 residues. Trimming left V 0 bases short and J 0 bases short, with 12 bases between. Germline-derived CDR1 and CDR2 are LGHNA and YNFKEQ. In DNA, the CDR3 is TGTGCCAGCAGCCAAGATTGGACGGGATCCTCTGGAAACACCATATATTTT. The encoded protein is CASSQDWTGSSGNTIYF.

The chain carries TRBV29-1 and TRBJ1-4; 9 bases agree with TRBD1. CDR1 SQVTM and CDR2 ANQGSEA come from the germline V gene. The CDR3 runs to 13 residues. V lost 6 bases to trimming and J lost 7 bases; unmatched junction nucleotides: 6. CDR3 residues: CSVGTGRLEKLFF. The CDR3 DNA reads as TGCAGCGTGGGGACAGGGCGTCTTGAAAAACTGTTTTTT.

V is TRBV30 and J is TRBJ1-6, with D possibly matching TRBD1 (6 bases). Germline-derived CDR1 and CDR2 are GTSNPN and SVGIG (reference sequence). CDR3 size: 14 residues. CDR3 amino acids: CGWTVHSYNSPLHF. The CDR3 bases are TGTGGTTGGACAGTCCACTCCTATAATTCACCCCTCCACTTT.

The chain is built from TRBV10-3 and TRBJ1-2; 9 nucleotides line up with TRBD1. Looked up from germline, CDR1 is ENHRY and CDR2 is SYGVKD. V was pared by 6 bases and J by 11 bases, with 7 bases of the junction left unmatched. CDR3 length: 12 residues. In DNA form, the CDR3 reads TGTGCCATCAGCGAGGGACAGGGTGGATACACCTTC. Translating gives CAISEGQGGYTF.

This chain joins TRBV7-5 and TRBJ2-3; the tabulated D call, TRBD2, remains unverified against the DNA. TRBV7-5 is tagged as a pseudogene. This CDR3 is 14 amino acids long. The CDR3 is CARSPLRGRDTQYF. The CDR3 DNA reads as TGTGCCAGAAGCCCCTTACGGGGGAGAGATACGCAGTATTTT.

This clone was recorded only once. V is TRBV29-1 and J is TRBJ2-7, with 9 nucleotides matching TRBD1. CDR3 length: 13 amino acids. V shed 8 bases and J 4 bases; nucleotides not matched to a gene: 9. CDR1 is SQVTM and CDR2 is ANQGSEA in the germline V gene. The CDR3 loop is CSCYDRGYYEQYF. The CDR3 bases are TGCAGCTGCTACGACAGGGGGTATTACGAGCAGTACTTC.

The chain joins TRBV18 to TRBJ1-6; 8 bases align to TRBD1. Germline loops: CDR1 KGHSH, CDR2 LQKENI. J gave up 11 bases and V 6 bases, and 12 bases lay outside the gene matches. This CDR3 is built from 15 residues. CDR3 protein: CASSLSMTGEAPLHF. The CDR3 DNA reads TGTGCCAGCTCTCTATCTATGACAGGGGAAGCACCCCTCCACTTT. Filled out from reference TRBV18 and TRBJ1-6, the complete variable domain reads NAGVMQNPRHLVRRRGQEARLRCSPMKGHSHVYWYRQLPEEGLKFMVYLQKENIIDESGMPKERFSAEFPKEGPSILRIQQVVRGDSAAYFCASSLSMTGEAPLHFGNGTRLTVT.

The CDR3 loop is CASRLGTDYGYTF. Here the CDR3 DNA reads TGTGCCAGCAGACTAGGGACTGATTATGGCTACACCTTC. This chain joins TRBV28 and TRBJ1-2; D might be TRBD1 (5 bases). V was trimmed by 6 bases and J by 5 bases, leaving 13 bases between them. CDR3 size: 13 residues. Germline V gene sequence: CDR1 MDHEN, CDR2 SYDVKM.

The chain employs TRBV6-5 and TRBJ1-5; the D is unclear. This CDR3 contains 12 residues. Trimming took off 8 bases at V and 2 bases at J, with 7 bases between the two ends. Looked up from germline, CDR1 is MNHEY and CDR2 is SVGAGI. DNA for the CDR3: TGTGCCAGCGAGACTCGCAATCAGCCCCAGCATTTT. It specifies CASETRNQPQHF.

J is TRBJ2-7 and V is TRBV6-2 or TRBV6-3, with TRBD1 matching over 9 bases. CDR3 size: 15 residues. Losses at the gene ends were 5 bases for V and 6 bases for J; bases not matched to a gene: 11. Germline lookup yields CDR1 MNHEY and CDR2 SVGEGT. CDR3: CASSPTGGNQVEQYF. For the CDR3, the DNA is TGTGCCAGCAGTCCAACAGGGGGCAACCAGGTCGAGCAGTACTTC.

The chain couples TRBV5-1 to TRBJ1-2; a weak D match, TRBD1 (5 bases). Germline V gene lookup returns CDR1 SGHRS and CDR2 YFSETQ. CDR3 length: 15 residues. V was trimmed by 4 bases and J by 3 bases, leaving 16 bases between them. CDR3 in DNA: TGCGCCAGCAGCGATGGGACCTGGGGGGACTATGGCTACACCTTC. It translates to CASSDGTWGDYGYTF. The full variable domain, rest sourced from reference TRBV5-1 and TRBJ1-2, is KAGVTQTPRYLIKTRGQQVTLSCSPISGHRSVSWYQQTPGQGLQFLFEYFSETQRNKGNFPGRFSGRQFSNSRSEMNVSTLELGDSALYLCASSDGTWGDYGYTFGSGTRLTVV.

The chain employs TRBV18 and TRBJ1-1; D unresolved. CDR3 length: 13 residues. The germline CDR1 and CDR2 sequences are KGHSH and LQKENI. Deletions cut 4 bases from V and 0 bases from J, with 6 bases between. The CDR3 sequence is CASSLSMNTEAFF. CDR3 in DNA: TGTGCCAGCTCACTTTCAATGAACACTGAAGCTTTCTTT.

This sequence joins TRBV12-2 and TRBJ1-6. TRBV12-2 has pseudogene status. The CDR3 runs to 15 residues. The CDR3 region has the DNA TGTGCAAGTCGCCCCCCCGGGATTCGCAATTCACCCCTCCACTTT. Its protein product is CASRPPGIRNSPLHF.

The chain employs TRBV28 and TRBJ1-1; the D gene is possibly TRBD1 (5 bases). This CDR3 is 15 amino acids long. The V end was cut by 5 bases, the J end by 4 bases, with 17 bases between. Germline V gene data show CDR1 as MDHEN and CDR2 as SYDVKM. The DNA of the CDR3 is TGTGCCAGCAGTCCCTCAACAGGTATAGGCACTGAAGCTTTCTTT. Its protein product is CASSPSTGIGTEAFF.

The chain employs TRBV27 and TRBJ1-1, with D possibly matching TRBD1 (6 bases). Deletions cut 5 bases from V and 5 bases from J, with 18 bases between. The V gene's germline CDR1 is MNHEY and CDR2 SMNVEV (reference sequence). The CDR3 has 15 amino acids. CDR3 in amino acids: CASSQMWTVRTEAFF. CDR3 nucleotide sequence: TGTGCCAGCAGTCAGATGTGGACAGTCCGAACTGAAGCTTTCTTT.

V usage is TRBV29-1 and J usage is TRBJ1-1; 9 nucleotides agree with TRBD1. In germline, CDR1 is SQVTM, CDR2 ANQGSEA. The CDR3 extends over 11 amino acids. Germline trimming cut 6 bases from V and 10 bases from J; bases unmatched to any gene: 6. The chain's CDR3 is CSVGTGLRAFF. The CDR3 nucleotides are TGCAGCGTCGGGACAGGGTTGAGAGCTTTCTTT. Looking up the rest from reference TRBV29-1 and TRBJ1-1 gives the full variable domain: SAVISQKPSRDICQRGTSLTIQCQVDSQVTMMFWYRQQPGQSLTLIATANQGSEATYESGFVIDKFPISRPNLTFSTLTVSNMSPEDSSIYLCSVGTGLRAFFGQGTRLTVV.

This clone was recorded only once. The rearrangement links TRBV6-6 to TRBJ1-6, with D maybe TRBD1 (6 bases). Trimming stripped 6 bases from V and 4 bases from J, with 28 bases between. CDR3 length equals 20 residues. Germline CDR1 MNHNY, CDR2 SVGAGI (reference sequence). The CDR3 reads CASSQRASQGKGVYNSPLHF. The CDR3 DNA sequence: TGTGCCAGCAGCCAGCGAGCGAGTCAGGGAAAGGGGGTTTATAATTCACCCCTCCACTTT.

The chain combines TRBV24-1 with TRBJ2-1; D perhaps matches TRBD1 (6 bases). V gave up 4 bases and J gave up 4 bases, with 19 bases separating them. Germline V gene lookup returns CDR1 KGHDR and CDR2 SFDVKD. The CDR3 sequence is 17 residues long. CDR3: CATSEPPSTGFYNEQFF. The DNA of the CDR3 is TGTGCCACCAGTGAGCCGCCTTCGACAGGTTTTTACAATGAGCAGTTCTTC.

This chain joins TRBV14 and TRBJ2-3; D unclear. The CDR3 loop spans 11 amino acids. Trimming shortened V by 3 bases and J by 7 bases, and 5 bases separated the two germline ends. CDR1 is SGHDN, CDR2 FVKESK, per germline. The CDR3 DNA reads as TGTGCCAGCAGCCATGGGCATACGCAGTATTTT. This gives the protein CASSHGHTQYF.

V and J are TRBV6-2 or TRBV6-3 and TRBJ1-2; D perhaps matches TRBD1 (5 bases). CDR3 length equals 12 residues. Trimming shortened V by 5 bases and J by 6 bases, and 10 bases separated the two germline ends. The V gene's germline CDR1 is MNHEY and CDR2 SVGEGT. In nucleotides, the CDR3 is TGTGCCAGCAGTAGACAGCCCGATGGCTACACCTTC. It is translated as CASSRQPDGYTF.

The chain has TRBV28 and TRBJ1-5, with 7 bases lining up with TRBD1. Germline lookup yields CDR1 MDHEN and CDR2 SYDVKM. V trimming: 6 bases; J trimming: 3 bases; junction bases outside the gene matches: 11. This CDR3 comprises 16 residues. CDR3 coding DNA: TGTGCCAGCAGCCCGCCAGGGGGGTCGAACAATCAGCCCCAGCATTTT. Translating gives CASSPPGGSNNQPQHF.

The V call is TRBV11-2, the J call TRBJ2-1, with D hard to call. CDR3 length: 15 amino acids. V lost 4 bases and J lost 0, with 10 bases in between. Germline V gene lookup returns CDR1 SGHAT and CDR2 FQNNGV. The CDR3 region has the DNA TGTGCCAGCAGCTACGAGTACAGCTCCTACAATGAGCAGTTCTTC. This sequence encodes CASSYEYSSYNEQFF. The complete variable domain, with remaining parts taken from reference TRBV11-2 and TRBJ2-1, reads EAGVAQSPRYKIIEKRQSVAFWCNPISGHATLYWYQQILGQGPKLLIQFQNNGVVDDSQLPKDRFSAERLKGVDSTLKIQPAKLEDSAVYLCASSYEYSSYNEQFFGPGTRLTVL.

The V call is TRBV5-1, the J call TRBJ2-5; TRBD2 aligns across 13 bases. CDR3 length: 16 residues. V lost 5 bases and J lost 5; bases outside the gene matches: 9. Germline assignment: CDR1 SGHRS and CDR2 YFSETQ. CDR3 region: CASRGGLAGPQETQYF. CDR3 DNA sequence: TGCGCCAGCAGGGGGGGACTAGCGGGGCCCCAGGAGACCCAGTACTTC. Full variable domain (remainder filled in from reference TRBV5-1 and TRBJ2-5): KAGVTQTPRYLIKTRGQQVTLSCSPISGHRSVSWYQQTPGQGLQFLFEYFSETQRNKGNFPGRFSGRQFSNSRSEMNVSTLELGDSALYLCASRGGLAGPQETQYFGPGTRLLVL.

The chain couples TRBV28 to TRBJ2-7; 7 nucleotides align to TRBD1. V was pared by 5 bases and J by 7 bases, with 11 bases of the junction left unmatched. The CDR3 totals 14 residues. CDR1 and CDR2 from the germline V gene are MDHEN and SYDVKM. This CDR3 reads CASSPGGQRIEQYF. CDR3 sequence (DNA): TGTGCCAGCAGTCCTGGGGGACAGCGAATAGAGCAGTACTTC.